This TCR beta chain was obtained from a study of blood T cell repertoires in COVID-19. The wider study: T cells, B-cell-depleted T cells, or PBMCs provided the cDNA or gDNA that served as material.

The CDR3 covers 13 residues. V dropped 2 bases and J dropped 1 base, with 5 bases sitting between them. Germline values: CDR1 PRHDT, CDR2 FYEKMQ (reference sequence). Original processing notes: Reference gene primer amplification gave nucleated cell count estimates. The protocol was immunoSEQ multiplex PCR, while the TCRdb copy is restricted to in-frame clones and leaves out a portion. D and trimming come from the DNA, and the V and J calls and clone size come from that table. This table holds approximately 200,000 clones, approximately 80% found once. This TCR came from a woman aged 60-70 years who had recovered from COVID-19. Material: peripheral blood. V is TRBV13 and J is TRBJ1-1; unclear D gene. CDR3 DNA: TGTGCCAGCAGCTTAACCGGGAACACTGAAGCTTTCTTT. Amino acid sequence: CASSLTGNTEAFF. Using reference TRBV13 and TRBJ1-1 for the parts outside the CDR3, the full variable domain is AAGVIQSPRHLIKEKRETATLKCYPIPRHDTVYWYQQGPGQDPQFLISFYEKMQSDKGSIPDRFSAQQFSDYHSELNMSSLELGDSALYFCASSLTGNTEAFFGQGTRLTVV.